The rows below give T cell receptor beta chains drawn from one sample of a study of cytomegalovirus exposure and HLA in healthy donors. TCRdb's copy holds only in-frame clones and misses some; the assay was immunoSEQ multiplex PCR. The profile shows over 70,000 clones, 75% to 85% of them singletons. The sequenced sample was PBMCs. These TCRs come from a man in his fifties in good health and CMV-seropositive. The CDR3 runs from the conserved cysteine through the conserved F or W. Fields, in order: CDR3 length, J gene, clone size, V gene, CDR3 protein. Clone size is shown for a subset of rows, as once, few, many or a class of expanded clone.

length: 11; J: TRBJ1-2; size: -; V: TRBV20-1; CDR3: CSAQGNDGYTF
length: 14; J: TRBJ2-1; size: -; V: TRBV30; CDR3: CAWSGTSWGNEQFF
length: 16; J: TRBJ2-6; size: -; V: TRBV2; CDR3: CASSPLDRAGANVLTF
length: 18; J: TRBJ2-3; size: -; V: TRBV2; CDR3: CASSEGTGTYSSTDTQYF
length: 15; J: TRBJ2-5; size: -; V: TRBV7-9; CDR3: CASSLAGGLGETQYF
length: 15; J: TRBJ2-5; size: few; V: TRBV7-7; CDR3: CASSSRGGSEETQYF
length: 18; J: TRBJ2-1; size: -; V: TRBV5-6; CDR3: CASSLSSLRGSSYNEQFF
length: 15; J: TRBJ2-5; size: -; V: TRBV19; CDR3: CASSLGTSGKETQYF
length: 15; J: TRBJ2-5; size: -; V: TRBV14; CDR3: CASSSLAGGGETQYF
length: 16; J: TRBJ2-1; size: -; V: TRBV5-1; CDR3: CASSLGVGRSYNEQFF
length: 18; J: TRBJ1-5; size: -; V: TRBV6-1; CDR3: CASSGPQGGRHSNQPQHF
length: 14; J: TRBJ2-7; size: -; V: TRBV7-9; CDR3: CASSLGGKAYEQYF
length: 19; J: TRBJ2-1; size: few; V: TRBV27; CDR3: CASSYPDLKGRGSYNEQFF
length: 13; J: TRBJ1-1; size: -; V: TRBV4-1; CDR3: CASSQEWRGEAFF
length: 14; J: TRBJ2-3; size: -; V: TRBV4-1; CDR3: CASSPPVSTDTQYF
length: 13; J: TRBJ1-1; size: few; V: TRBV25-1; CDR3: CASRVTGSAEAFF
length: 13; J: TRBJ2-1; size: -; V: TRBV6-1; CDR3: CASTEQPRNEQFF
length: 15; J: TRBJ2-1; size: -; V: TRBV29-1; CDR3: CSVKGLAGGPDEQFF
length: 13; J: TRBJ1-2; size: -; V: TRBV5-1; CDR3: CASSLEFGYGYTF
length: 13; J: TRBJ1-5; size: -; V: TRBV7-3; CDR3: CASSASPGQPQHF
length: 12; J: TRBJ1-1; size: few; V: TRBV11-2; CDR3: CASRFGDTEAFF
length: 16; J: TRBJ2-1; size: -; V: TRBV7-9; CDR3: CASSSPGLAGGNEQFF
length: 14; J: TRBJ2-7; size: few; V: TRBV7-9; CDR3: CASGGGTGTHEQYF
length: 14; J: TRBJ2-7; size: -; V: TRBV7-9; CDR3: CASSPRSPSTEQYF
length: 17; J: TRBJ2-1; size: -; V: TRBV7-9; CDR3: CASSSFRAWGLRNEQFF
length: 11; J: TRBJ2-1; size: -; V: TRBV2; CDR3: CAGSSGVEQFF
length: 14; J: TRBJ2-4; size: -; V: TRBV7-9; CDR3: CASSPSPVGGRQYF
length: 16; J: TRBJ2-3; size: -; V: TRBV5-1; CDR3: CASSLGRWDSTDTQYF
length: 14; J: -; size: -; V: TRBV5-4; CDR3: CASSLQGASYEQYF
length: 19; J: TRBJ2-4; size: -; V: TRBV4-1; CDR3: CASSPWGPDREGAKNIQYF
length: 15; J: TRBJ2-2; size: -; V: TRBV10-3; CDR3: CAISERGGNTGELFF
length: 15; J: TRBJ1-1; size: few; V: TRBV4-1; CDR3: CASSQVPQMNTEAFF
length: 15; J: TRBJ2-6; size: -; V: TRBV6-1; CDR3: CASSEAGGGANVLTF
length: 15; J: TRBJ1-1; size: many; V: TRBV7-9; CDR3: CASSPGTGGHTEAFF
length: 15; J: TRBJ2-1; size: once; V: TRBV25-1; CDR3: CASSAPGLAVNEQFF
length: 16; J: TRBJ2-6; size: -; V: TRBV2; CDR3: CASSPRGNAGANVLTF
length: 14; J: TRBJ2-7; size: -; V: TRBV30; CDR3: CAWSGQTGTYEQYF
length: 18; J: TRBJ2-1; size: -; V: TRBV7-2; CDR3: CASSLTSGTAAWGNEQFF
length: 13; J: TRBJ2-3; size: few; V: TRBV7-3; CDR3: CASSPAGLNTQYF
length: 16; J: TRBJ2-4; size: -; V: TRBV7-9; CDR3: CASSWGQDQAKNIQYF